Sequencing of this TCR beta chain was carried out in a study of blood T cell repertoires in COVID-19. Across the study: The United States, Italy and Spain supplied acute and convalescent COVID-19 samples.

Trimming took 3 bases from V and 2 from J, leaving 12 bases between them. In germline, CDR1 is SGDLS, CDR2 YYNGEE. This CDR3 has 15 amino acids. Only in-frame clones appear in the TCRdb table, and some are missing; sequencing was by immunoSEQ multiplex PCR. Altogether under 400,000 clones are present, around nine tenths being singletons, with the ten largest covering 1%. This chain connects TRBV9 to TRBJ1-5, with D possibly being TRBD1 (5 bases). Sequenced material: PBMCs or T cells enriched from blood (not recorded which). This clonotype was sampled from a woman between 25 and 40 years old who had been exposed to COVID-19. The CDR3 spells CASSEGIGGNQPQHF. The DNA of the CDR3 is TGTGCCAGCAGCGAGGGGATTGGGGGCAATCAGCCCCAGCATTTT.